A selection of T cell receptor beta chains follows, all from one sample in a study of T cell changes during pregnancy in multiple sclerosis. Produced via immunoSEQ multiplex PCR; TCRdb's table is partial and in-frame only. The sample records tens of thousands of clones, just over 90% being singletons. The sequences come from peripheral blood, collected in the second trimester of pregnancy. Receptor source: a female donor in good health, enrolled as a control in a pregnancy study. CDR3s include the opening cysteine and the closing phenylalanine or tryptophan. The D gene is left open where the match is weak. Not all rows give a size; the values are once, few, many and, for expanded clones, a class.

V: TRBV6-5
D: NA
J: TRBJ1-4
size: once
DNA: TGTGCCAGCAGTTACTCTGGGGTTAGCGATGAAAAACTGTTTTTT
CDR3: CASSYSGVSDEKLFF

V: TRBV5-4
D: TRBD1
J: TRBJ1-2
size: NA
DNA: TGTGCCAGCAGCTTGGGGGACAGGGGGGTCTATGGCTACACCTTC
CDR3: CASSLGDRGVYGYTF

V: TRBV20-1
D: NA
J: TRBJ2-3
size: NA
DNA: TGCAGTGCCAAGCGGTCAGATACGCAGTATTTT
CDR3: CSAKRSDTQYF

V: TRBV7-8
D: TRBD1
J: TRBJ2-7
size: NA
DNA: TGTGCCAGCAGCAAAATAACGGGACAGGGCTACGAGCAGTACTTC
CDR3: CASSKITGQGYEQYF

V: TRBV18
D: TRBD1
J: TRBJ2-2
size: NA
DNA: TGTGCCAGCTCATCACCGGGACAGGGAAACACCGGGGAGCTGTTTTTT
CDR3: CASSSPGQGNTGELFF

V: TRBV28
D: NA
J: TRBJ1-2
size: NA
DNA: TGTGCCAGCAGTAATTTGCGGATCTATGGCTACACCTTC
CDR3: CASSNLRIYGYTF

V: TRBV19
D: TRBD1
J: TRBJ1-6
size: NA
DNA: TGTGCCAGTGGGACAGGGGGCTCACCCCTCCACTTT
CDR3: CASGTGGSPLHF

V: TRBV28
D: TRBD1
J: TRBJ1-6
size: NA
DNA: TGTGCCAGCAGTACACCGGACAGGGAGAATAATTCACCCCTCCACTTT
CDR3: CASSTPDRENNSPLHF

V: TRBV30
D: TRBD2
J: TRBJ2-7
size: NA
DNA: TGTGCCTGGCAGACTAGCGGGGGAATCGAGCAGTACTTC
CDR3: CAWQTSGGIEQYF

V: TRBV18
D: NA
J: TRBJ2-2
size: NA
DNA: TGTGCCAGCTCACGCCTCGGCGGGGAGCTGTTTTTT
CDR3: CASSRLGGELFF

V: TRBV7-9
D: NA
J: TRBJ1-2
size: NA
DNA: TGTGCCAGCAGCTTTCAGGGTATGGGAGGGGATGGCTACACCTTC
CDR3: CASSFQGMGGDGYTF

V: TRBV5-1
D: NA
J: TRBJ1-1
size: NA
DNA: TGCGCCAGCAGCCTCACGGCAGGGGTCACTGAAGCTTTCTTT
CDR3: CASSLTAGVTEAFF

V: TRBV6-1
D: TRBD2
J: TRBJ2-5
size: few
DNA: TGTGCCAGCAGTGATGCGGGAGGGTGGAAGTACCAAGAGACCCAGTACTTC
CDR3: CASSDAGGWKYQETQYF

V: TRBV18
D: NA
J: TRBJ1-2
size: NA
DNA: TGTGCCAGCTCACCAGTGGAGGGAACTAACTATGGCTACACCTTC
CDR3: CASSPVEGTNYGYTF

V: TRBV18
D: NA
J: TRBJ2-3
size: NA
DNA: TGTGCCAGCTCACCAGGGGCCACAGATACGCAGTATTTT
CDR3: CASSPGATDTQYF

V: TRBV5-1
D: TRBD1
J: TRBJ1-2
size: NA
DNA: TGCGCCAGCAGCCCTTCCGAGGGGGCAGGGCTAGGCTACACCTTC
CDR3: CASSPSEGAGLGYTF

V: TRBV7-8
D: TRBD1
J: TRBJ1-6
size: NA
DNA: TGTGCCAGCAGCCAGGACAGGGGTAATTCACCCCTCCACTTT
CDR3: CASSQDRGNSPLHF

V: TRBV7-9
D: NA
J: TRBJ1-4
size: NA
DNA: TGTGCCAGCAGCTTAGGATCGGGGAGCGGAAGAGAAAAACTGTTTTTT
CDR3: CASSLGSGSGREKLFF